One sample yielded the 27 T cell receptor beta chains listed below, sequenced in a study of shared clonotypes between healthy human individuals. Method: immunoSEQ multiplex PCR; TCRdb's copy keeps in-frame clones and lacks some. This sample yields roughly 2.5 million clones, of which roughly 92% are seen a single time; roughly 0.14% belongs to the top ten. Specimen: naive CD4+ T cells sorted from blood. Subset: CD45RA+ positively selected. All receptors come from a man aged 18 to 30 in good health.

V gene TRBV4-1 combines with J gene TRBJ1-5; TRBD1 matches 8 bases. The CDR3 consists of 17 residues. Per the germline V gene, CDR1 is MGHRA and CDR2 is YSYEKL. The trim removed 0 bases at V and 7 bases at J, leaving 11 bases unmatched. As DNA, the CDR3 is TGCGCCAGCAGCCAAGAGGCCCGGCAGGGGGCAGGGCAGCCCCAGCATTTT. It yields the protein CASSQEARQGAGQPQHF.

The chain employs TRBV21-1 and TRBJ1-5; no DNA check was done on the table's D call, TRBD1. TRBV21-1 is described as a pseudogene. The CDR3 has 19 residues. The CDR3 bases are TGTGCCAGCAGCAAAGGGCCTAAGGACAGGGGGCCAAGCAATCAGCCCCAGCATTTT. It is translated as CASSKGPKDRGPSNQPQHF.

In this sample, this clone turned up once. The V gene is TRBV7-9, the J gene TRBJ2-3; the match to TRBD2 covers 9 bases. The CDR3 extends over 15 amino acids. V lost 6 bases to trimming and J lost 0 bases; unmatched junction nucleotides: 4. Per the germline V gene, CDR1 is SEHNR and CDR2 is FQNEAQ (reference sequence). For the CDR3, the DNA is TGTGCCAGCAGAATTGGACTAGCGAGCACAGATACGCAGTATTTT. Translating gives CASRIGLASTDTQYF.

Only one count was recorded for this clone. V is TRBV4-1 and J is TRBJ1-2; tentatively, D is TRBD1 (5 bases). The CDR3 sequence is 15 residues long. Germline values: CDR1 MGHRA, CDR2 YSYEKL. Trimming removed 2 bases at V and 0 bases at J, with 10 bases between. The CDR3 reads CASSQQTEANYGYTF. The CDR3 coding sequence is TGCGCCAGCAGCCAACAGACAGAAGCTAACTATGGCTACACCTTC.

The chain recombines TRBV6-5 with TRBJ1-4, with D possibly being TRBD1 (5 bases). CDR3 length: 16 residues. Trimming stripped 0 bases from V and 7 bases from J, with 15 bases between. CDR1 MNHEY and CDR2 SVGAGI come from the germline V gene. CDR3: CASSYSAGRVAEKLFF. The CDR3 nucleotides are TGTGCCAGCAGTTACTCAGCGGGGCGGGTTGCTGAAAAACTGTTTTTT.

The gene calls are TRBV5-1 and TRBJ1-1; possibly TRBD1 for D (6 bases). V shed 1 base and J shed 3 bases, with 10 bases lying between them. Germline values: CDR1 SGHRS, CDR2 YFSETQ. The CDR3 totals 14 residues. CDR3 in DNA: TGCGCCAGCAGCTTGAGCAGGGGAGACACTGAAGCTTTCTTT. Protein sequence: CASSLSRGDTEAFF.

Points on this clone: Other DNA sequences of this sample code for an identical CDR3. The chain joins TRBV5-4 to TRBJ2-7; the D is unclear. The germline CDR1 and CDR2 sequences are SGHNT and YYREEE (reference sequence). This CDR3 comprises 13 residues. The V end was cut by 0 bases, the J end by 1 base, with 5 bases between. The CDR3, as DNA: TGTGCCAGCAGCTTGGACTTTTCCTACGAGCAGTACTTC. It translates to CASSLDFSYEQYF. Using reference TRBV5-4 and TRBJ2-7 for the parts outside the CDR3, the full variable domain is ETGVTQSPTHLIKTRGQQVTLRCSSQSGHNTVSWYQQALGQGPQFIFQYYREEENGRGNFPPRFSGLQFPNYSSELNVNALELDDSALYLCASSLDFSYEQYFGPGTRLTVT.

This chain uses TRBV7-2 with TRBJ1-2, with 7 bases identical to TRBD1. Germline V gives CDR1 SGHTA, CDR2 FQGNSA. This CDR3 spans 14 amino acids. J lost 4 bases, V lost 1 base, and 3 bases had no gene match. Here the CDR3 DNA reads TGTGCCAGCAGCTTAGGGGGACAGATCTATGGCTACACCTTC. Protein sequence: CASSLGGQIYGYTF.

The rearrangement links TRBV9 to TRBJ2-1; TRBD2 matches 7 bases. CDR1 and CDR2 (germline): SGDLS, YYNGEE. This CDR3 has 14 residues. Trimming cost V 0 bases and J 8 bases; bases outside gene matches: 5. The CDR3 DNA sequence: TGTGCCAGCAGCGTAGTTTCTAGCGGTTATGAGCAGTTCTTC. Protein: CASSVVSSGYEQFF. Complete variable domain (other parts from reference TRBV9 and TRBJ2-1): DSGVTQTPKHLITATGQRVTLRCSPRSGDLSVYWYQQSLDQGLQFLIQYYNGEERAKGNILERFSAQQFPDLHSELNLSSLELGDSALYFCASSVVSSGYEQFFGPGTRLTVL.

This chain uses TRBV7-9 with TRBJ1-3; 9 nucleotides match TRBD1. CDR1 SEHNR and CDR2 FQNEAQ come from the germline V gene (reference sequence). The CDR3 has 15 amino acids. The trim removed 1 base at V and 6 bases at J, leaving 4 bases unmatched. The CDR3 DNA follows: TGTGCCAGCAGCTTAGAGGGACAGGGCGAAAACACCATATATTTT. Amino acids: CASSLEGQGENTIYF.

The rearrangement joins TRBV6-6 to TRBJ1-5; perhaps TRBD1 as D (5 bases). The CDR3 extends over 16 amino acids. Trimming stripped 0 bases from V and 4 bases from J, with 13 bases between. The germline V gene encodes CDR1 MNHNY and CDR2 SVGAGI (reference sequence). The chain's CDR3 is CASSYSPREGNQPQHF. In DNA, the CDR3 is TGTGCCAGCAGTTACTCTCCCAGGGAAGGGAATCAGCCCCAGCATTTT.

The genes are TRBV5-1 and TRBJ2-5, with D possibly being TRBD1 or TRBD2 (7 bases each). V lost 2 bases, J lost 1 base, and 12 bases lay in between. Germline CDR1 SGHRS, CDR2 YFSETQ. This CDR3 contains 15 residues. As DNA, the CDR3 is TGCGCCAGCAGCTTAGCGGGACAGATCCAAGAGACCCAGTACTTC. It specifies CASSLAGQIQETQYF.

The chain carries TRBV10-3 and TRBJ2-3, with 10 bases that match TRBD1. From germline, CDR1 is ENHRY and CDR2 SYGVKD. This CDR3 is 12 amino acids long. The V and J ends lost 10 bases and 4 bases, in that order; junction bases with no gene match: 2. The CDR3 is CATGQGADTQYF. The CDR3, as DNA: TGTGCCACCGGACAGGGGGCAGATACGCAGTATTTT.

V usage is TRBV7-2 and J usage is TRBJ2-1; 7 bases are a match to TRBD1. Trimming cost V 7 bases and J 4 bases; bases outside gene matches: 10. CDR1 is SGHTA, CDR2 FQGNSA, per germline. CDR3 length: 15 residues. CDR3 loop: CASTTEGQIYNEQFF. The CDR3 DNA sequence: TGTGCCAGCACCACAGAGGGACAGATATACAATGAGCAGTTCTTC.

CDR3 in amino acids: CASTQDWDQPQHF. CDR3 coding DNA: TGTGCCAGCACCCAAGATTGGGATCAGCCCCAGCATTTT. The chain carries TRBV7-9 and TRBJ1-5; no clear D gene. CDR1 is SEHNR, CDR2 FQNEAQ, per germline (reference sequence). The CDR3 is 13 residues long. V lost 7 bases and J 5 bases, leaving 12 bases between the germline ends.

The chain carries TRBV5-1 and TRBJ2-3; 12 bases line up with TRBD2. Germline V gene sequence: CDR1 SGHRS, CDR2 YFSETQ. The CDR3 sequence is 17 residues long. Germline trimming cut 3 bases from V and 1 base from J; bases unmatched to any gene: 6. The CDR3 here is CASSSGTSGPRTDTQYF. The DNA for the CDR3 is TGCGCCAGCAGCTCCGGGACTAGCGGGCCCCGCACAGATACGCAGTATTTT.

This rearrangement joins TRBV6-5 to TRBJ2-2; no firm D call. V was cut by 6 bases and J by 7 bases, with 12 bases left in between. This CDR3 is built from 13 residues. Germline V gives CDR1 MNHEY, CDR2 SVGAGI. CDR3 amino acids: CASRNPGDGELFF. The CDR3 region has the DNA TGTGCCAGCAGAAACCCGGGCGACGGGGAGCTGTTTTTT.

In DNA form, the CDR3 reads TGTGCCAGCAGTTTATCGATCGGGCGGGCCGGGACAGAATCCCAAGAGACCCAGTACTTC. Amino acid sequence: CASSLSIGRAGTESQETQYF. The J gene is TRBJ2-5, the V gene TRBV27; 7 nucleotides align to TRBD1. CDR1 is MNHEY, CDR2 SMNVEV, per germline (reference sequence). The CDR3 spans 20 residues. J gave up 1 base and V 0 bases, and 17 bases lay outside the gene matches.

The rearrangement links TRBV10-3 to TRBJ2-7; 9 bases agree with TRBD1. Trimming cost V 8 bases and J 5 bases; bases outside gene matches: 7. CDR3 size: 13 residues. CDR1 is ENHRY and CDR2 is SYGVKD in the germline V gene. The CDR3 region is CAIRRDRDNEQYF. The CDR3 coding sequence is TGTGCCATCCGACGGGACAGGGACAACGAGCAGTACTTC.

The V gene is TRBV19, the J gene TRBJ2-1; 13 bases map to TRBD2. V dropped 6 bases and J dropped 4; count of bases not matched to a gene: 12. The CDR3 spans 18 residues. Germline loops: CDR1 LNHDA, CDR2 SQIVND (reference sequence). The CDR3 here is CASSTTPGLAGLYNEQFF. In nucleotides, the CDR3 is TGTGCCAGTAGCACAACTCCGGGACTAGCGGGGCTTTACAATGAGCAGTTCTTC.

The chain recombines TRBV10-1 with TRBJ2-7; no definite D call. The CDR3 is made up of 14 amino acids. CDR1 is WNHNN and CDR2 is SYGVQD in the germline V gene (reference sequence). V shed 0 bases and J shed 2 bases, with 8 bases lying between them. The CDR3 coding sequence is TGCGCCAGCAGTGAGTCGGGATTGGCCTACGAGCAGTACTTC. It is translated as CASSESGLAYEQYF.

The chain couples TRBV29-1 to TRBJ1-1, with D uncertain. Trimming took 4 bases from V and 4 from J, leaving 7 bases between them. The CDR3 has 11 residues. The germline V gene encodes CDR1 SQVTM and CDR2 ANQGSEA. Here the CDR3 DNA reads TGCAGCGTTGGCAAACGCACTGAAGCTTTCTTT. Translating gives CSVGKRTEAFF.

This clone showed up just once. The J gene is TRBJ1-2, the V gene TRBV28; TRBD1 matches at 11 bases. Germline loops: CDR1 MDHEN, CDR2 SYDVKM. J was trimmed by 8 bases and V by 2 bases; bases with no gene match: 4. The CDR3 covers 14 residues. CDR3 nucleotide sequence: TGTGCCAGCAGTTTAAGGACAGGGGGCTACGGCTACACCTTC. This gives the protein CASSLRTGGYGYTF.

The V call is TRBV28, the J call TRBJ1-3; 11 bases are shared with TRBD1. Unmatched junction bases numbered 11, after V lost 4 bases and J lost 0 bases. This CDR3 is 19 amino acids long. Germline CDR1 is MDHEN and CDR2 is SYDVKM. The CDR3 reads CASSSGTGGKRISGNTIYF. In DNA form, the CDR3 reads TGTGCCAGCAGTTCCGGGACAGGGGGGAAAAGGATCTCTGGAAACACCATATATTTT. The full variable domain, completed using reference TRBV28 and TRBJ1-3, is DVKVTQSSRYLVKRTGEKVFLECVQDMDHENMFWYRQDPGLGLRLIYFSYDVKMKEKGDIPEGYSVSREKKERFSLILESASTNQTSMYLCASSSGTGGKRISGNTIYFGEGSWLTVV.

This chain uses TRBV28 with TRBJ1-2; D perhaps matches TRBD1 (6 bases). CDR1 and CDR2 (germline): MDHEN, SYDVKM. This CDR3 has 13 amino acids. V was cut by 5 bases and J by 2 bases, with 9 bases left in between. CDR3 in amino acids: CASSPGQNYGYTF. CDR3 nucleotide sequence: TGTGCCAGCAGTCCCGGACAGAACTATGGCTACACCTTC.

The chain links TRBV11-2 to TRBJ2-1; 9 bases match TRBD1. CDR1 and CDR2 (germline): SGHAT, FQNNGV. The J segment lost 8 bases and the V segment lost 4 bases, leaving 15 bases of the junction unmatched. The CDR3 runs 17 residues. The CDR3 DNA is TGTGCCAGCAGCTCCTACTCCGACAGGGGGGTACGCCATGAGCAGTTCTTC. Its protein is CASSSYSDRGVRHEQFF.

The chain employs TRBV4-2 and TRBJ1-2; D gene ambiguous. The germline V and J ends were trimmed by 1 base and 6 bases, with 15 bases remaining between them. CDR1 is LGHNA and CDR2 is YNFKEQ in the germline V gene. This CDR3 is built from 15 residues. The CDR3 nucleotides read TGTGCCAGCAGCCAAGGACTATCTCAGTTTCATGGCTACACCTTC. Encoded protein: CASSQGLSQFHGYTF.